This entry describes one TCR beta chain. Its antigen is unidentified. A library of TCRbeta sequences, prepared with unique molecular identifiers, was generated. TCRdb called the PCR reads again in MiXCR, with one record for every CDR3 protein. The table shows fewer than 700,000 distinct CDR3 sequences, with 13% occurring only once. This sample stems from a study of T-cell reconstitution after alpha-beta-depleted transplantation in children. Germline-derived CDR1 and CDR2 are SGHDT and YYEEEE. There are 18 residues in the CDR3. The J segment lost 0 bases and the V segment lost 9 bases, leaving 16 bases of the junction unmatched. Overall study findings and caveats: A year post-transplant, T-cell counts and diversity derived mostly from newly produced T cells.

The chain links TRBV5-6 to TRBJ2-4, with 9 nucleotides matching TRBD2. This receptor was obtained from a male patient aged 10-17 years who had a stem cell transplant for acute myeloid leukemia, so the T cells may come from the graft donor. The specimen comprised PBMCs, mostly from graft donor cells, sampled 360 days after TCRalphabeta/CD19-depleted stem cell transplant. CDR3 sequence: CAMSLVLAGPIAKNIQYF. The CDR3 DNA is TGTGCCATGAGCTTGGTGCTAGCGGGACCTATAGCCAAAAACATTCAGTACTTC.